This TCR beta chain was identified in a study of blood T cell repertoires in COVID-19. Some clones are missing from TCRdb's copy, which holds only in-frame ones; the method was immunoSEQ multiplex PCR. The sample shows fewer than 300,000 clones, approximately 90% of them seen only once. Only one count was recorded for this clone. Germline loops: CDR1 SGHNT, CDR2 YYREEE (reference sequence). CDR3 length: 14 amino acids. V was trimmed by 3 bases and J by 7 bases, leaving 16 bases between them. The receptor was isolated from a middle-aged woman with acute COVID-19. The sample taken for sequencing was PBMCs or T cells enriched from blood (not recorded which). The V call is TRBV5-4, the J call TRBJ2-5, with a weak D call TRBD2 (6 bases). CDR3 in amino acids: CASSSGGGVRTQYF. The CDR3 bases are TGTGCCAGCAGCTCGGGCGGCGGGGTAAGGACCCAGTACTTC.